The text below deals with one TCR beta chain. The data are from a study of glioma-infiltrating T cells after dendritic cell vaccination. The wider study: Treatment, given 2003 to 2012, was autologous tumor lysate-pulsed dendritic cell vaccination. The vaccine used monocyte-derived dendritic cells pulsed overnight with autologous tumor lysate.

Time point meaning: after dendritic cell vaccination, including at tumor progression/relapse. Primers: 60 V beta forward and 13 J beta reverse. TCRdb keeps only in-frame clones here, not all; method: immunoSEQ multiplex PCR. Among about 24,000 clones listed, over 85% were seen once. There are 16 residues in the CDR3. CDR1 SGHRS and CDR2 YFSETQ come from the germline V gene. Trimming removed 3 bases at V and 2 bases at J, with 15 bases between. The chain combines TRBV5-1 with TRBJ2-1; D gene ambiguous. The material sequenced was blood, taken after dendritic cell vaccination. The TCR was taken from a human donor with glioblastoma. The CDR3 loop reads CASSWFSPKAYNEQFF. The CDR3 DNA is TGCGCCAGCAGCTGGTTCAGTCCCAAAGCCTACAATGAGCAGTTCTTC.